This T cell receptor beta chain is drawn from a study of cytomegalovirus exposure and HLA in healthy donors. The donors were part of the validation cohort of 120 or so subjects. That cohort was separate from the first cohort, which comprised 670 or so subjects. Study-wide points: The authors confirmed in vitro that three CMV-associated chains were specific for CMV antigens. Reported results showed that the classifier diagnosed cytomegalovirus status with high specificity and sensitivity. Generally TCR sequences proved uncommon, though certain public TCRs appeared in numerous donors.

As concerns this clone: Antigen specificity is unknown.

Clones were read by immunoSEQ multiplex PCR, and TCRdb kept only the in-frame ones, dropping some. The profile shows approximately 150,000 clones, around 82% of them singletons. The CDR3 length is 17 residues. This TCR was sampled from a man under 40 in good health and CMV-seropositive. The chain employs TRBV1 and TRBJ1-1; the table's D call TRBD1 went unverified against the DNA. TRBV1 is recorded as a pseudogene. Sample: PBMCs. The CDR3 spells CTSSQDRTSTENTEAFF. As DNA, the CDR3 is TGCACCAGCAGCCAAGATAGGACATCAACGGAGAACACTGAAGCTTTCTTT.